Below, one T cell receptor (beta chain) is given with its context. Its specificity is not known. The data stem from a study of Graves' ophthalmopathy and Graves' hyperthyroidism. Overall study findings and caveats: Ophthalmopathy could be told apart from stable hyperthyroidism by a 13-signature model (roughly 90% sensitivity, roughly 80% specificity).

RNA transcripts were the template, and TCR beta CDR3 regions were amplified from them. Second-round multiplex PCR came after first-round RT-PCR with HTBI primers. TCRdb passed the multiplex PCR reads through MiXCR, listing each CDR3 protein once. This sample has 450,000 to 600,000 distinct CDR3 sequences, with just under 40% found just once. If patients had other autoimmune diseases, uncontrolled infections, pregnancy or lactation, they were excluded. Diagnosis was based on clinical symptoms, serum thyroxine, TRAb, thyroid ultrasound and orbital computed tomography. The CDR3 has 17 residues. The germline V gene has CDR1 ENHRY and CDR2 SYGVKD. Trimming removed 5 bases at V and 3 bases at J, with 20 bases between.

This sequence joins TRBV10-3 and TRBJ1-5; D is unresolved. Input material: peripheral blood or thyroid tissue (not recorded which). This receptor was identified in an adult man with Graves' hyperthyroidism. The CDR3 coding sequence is TGTGCCATCAGTTTAGCGGGAGGGCTCATGATCAATCAGCCCCAGCATTTT. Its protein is CAISLAGGLMINQPQHF.